The clone carrying this T cell receptor (beta chain) has only one observation. A read error may explain this, as a much larger clone is one base away. Donation came from healthy Caucasian individuals in Russia who were aged about 6 to 95. For the second PCR, which ran for roughly 6 to 12 cycles, a sample-barcoded 5' primer and a J-beta primer mix were used. TCRdb passed the 5' RACE reads through MiXCR, listing each CDR3 protein once. The top ten clones hold around 18% of a sample with more than 700,000 distinct CDR3 sequences, about 45% of them seen once. The data are from a study of blood T cells in healthy people across ages. Per germline, CDR1 DFQATT and CDR2 SNEGSKA (reference sequence). The CDR3 runs to 11 residues.

The chain has TRBV20-1 and TRBJ2-7; D not resolved. This TCR was recovered from a man aged 80 or over in good health. Sequenced input: blood. CDR3 DNA sequence: TGCAGTGCTAGAGATTACTACAAGCAGTACTTC. It is translated as CSARDYYKQYF.